Listed below are T cell receptor beta chains from one sample, sequenced in a study of cytomegalovirus exposure and HLA in healthy donors. The repertoire was sequenced with immunoSEQ multiplex PCR; TCRdb's copy has only in-frame clones and lacks some. Found here are about 160,000 clones, about 72% of them singletons; the top ten hold over 1.3%. The sample consisted of PBMCs. All receptors come from a man aged 55 to 69 in good health and CMV-seronegative. Each CDR3 is given with its conserved first and last residue. Fields, in order: clone size, V gene, J gene, D gene, CDR3 DNA, CDR3 protein. The D gene is left open where the match is weak. Size tells how often a clone was seen (once, few, many) or the class of an expanded clone, and some rows leave it out.

-	TRBV28	TRBJ1-5	-	TGTGCCATTACCCTGGGGGCCAATCAGCCTCAGCATTTT	CAITLGANQPQHF
-	TRBV28	TRBJ1-1	-	TGTGCCAGCAGTTTAAACCCGTTAGGGAGCGCTGAAGCTTTCTTT	CASSLNPLGSAEAFF
-	TRBV28	TRBJ2-1	-	TGTGCCAGCAGTCCCGGTGGTCTCCTTGAGCAGTTCTTC	CASSPGGLLEQFF
-	TRBV27	TRBJ2-1	-	TGTGCCAGCAGTTTAGGCGGGCTCAATGAGCAGTTCTTC	CASSLGGLNEQFF
-	TRBV30	TRBJ1-2	-	TGTGCCTGGAGAAAAGGGGTAAACTATGGCTACACCTTC	CAWRKGVNYGYTF
once	TRBV7-9	TRBJ1-1	TRBD1	TGTGCCAGCAGCTTAACGGGACAGGGGTTCACTGAAGCTTTCTTT	CASSLTGQGFTEAFF
-	TRBV6-6	TRBJ2-1	TRBD2	TGTGCCACCAATTTAGCGGGAGGGTACAATGAGCAGTTCTTC	CATNLAGGYNEQFF
-	TRBV13	TRBJ1-4	-	TGTGCCAGCAGCCCCCCTCCCGTGAATGAAAAACTGTTTTTT	CASSPPPVNEKLFF
-	TRBV28	TRBJ2-7	-	TGTGCCAGCAGTTTATCCCCCGGGTACGAGCAGTACTTC	CASSLSPGYEQYF
-	TRBV7-7	TRBJ2-1	TRBD2	TGTGCCAGCAGGCCACTAGCGGCAAACAATGAGCAGTTCTTC	CASRPLAANNEQFF
-	TRBV6-6	TRBJ1-4	TRBD1	TGTGCCAGCAGTTATCGGGGGACAGAAGAAAAACTGTTTTTT	CASSYRGTEEKLFF